The subject of this entry is one T cell receptor (beta chain). Its antigen remains unidentified. The protocol was immunoSEQ multiplex PCR, while the TCRdb copy is restricted to in-frame clones and leaves out a portion. The sample has about 84,000 clones; roughly 93% are singletons. The CDR3 runs 13 residues. CDR1 and CDR2 (germline): LNHNV, YYDKDF (reference sequence). With V trimmed by 8 bases and J by 3 bases, 6 bases remained unmatched. The data stem from a study of cytomegalovirus exposure and HLA in healthy donors. Broader study findings: Reports indicated that the classifier achieved high specificity and sensitivity in diagnosing cytomegalovirus status.

The donors were part of the validation cohort of more than 90 subjects. That cohort was separate from the first cohort, which comprised 500 to 850 subjects. This receptor was taken from a man younger than 45 in good health and CMV-seronegative. Sequenced sample: PBMCs. The chain joins TRBV15 to TRBJ1-1, with 7 nucleotides matching TRBD1. CDR3 loop: CATRTGRHTEAFF. The DNA for the CDR3 is TGTGCCACCCGGACAGGCAGGCACACTGAAGCTTTCTTT.